This TCR beta chain was obtained from a study of T cells in Graves' hyperthyroidism and ophthalmopathy. Findings of the study overall: Median prediction lead before ophthalmopathy onset was around 6.9 months with the model. Through a model of 13 V-J features, ophthalmopathy was separated from stable hyperthyroidism.

Criteria for exclusion of patients were uncontrolled infection, other autoimmune disease, pregnancy or lactation. RNA transcripts served as the template for amplifying TCR beta CDR3 regions. The study used the HTBI primer set for a first-round RT-PCR of the TCR CDR3. TCRdb analysed the multiplex PCR reads with MiXCR anew, one entry per CDR3 protein. The sample carries about 360,000 distinct CDR3 sequences, about 13% recorded once. This clonotype was seen a handful of times. The antigen remains unidentified. Germline values: CDR1 MNHEY, CDR2 SMNVEV (reference sequence). The CDR3 length is 14 residues. With 3 bases removed from V and 2 bases from J, the gap between germline ends came to 11 bases.

This chain uses TRBV27 with TRBJ2-7; D gene unclear. The receptor comes from a woman younger than 30 with Graves' hyperthyroidism. The sample consisted of blood. For the CDR3, the DNA is TGTGCCAGCAGTTTTGAGAGGCTAGCCTACGAGCAGTACTTC. Encoded protein: CASSFERLAYEQYF.